This is a list of T cell receptor beta chains from one sample in a study of graft-versus-host responses after intestinal transplantation. Sequenced by immunoSEQ multiplex PCR; TCRdb stores in-frame clones only, minus some. The top ten hold 4% of the sample, which has about 78,000 clones, around 87% seen once. These receptors' antigens are unknown. The material was unstimulated CD8+ T cells sorted from spleen or lymph node cells, obtained before transplant. The receptors here all came from a human donor who was the organ donor for an intestinal transplant. The CDR3 runs from the conserved cysteine through the conserved F or W. The D gene is left open where the match is weak. For some rows the clone size is stated as once, few or many, or as a class when expanded; others skip it.

V: TRBV25-1; J: TRBJ1-1; D: -; size: -; CDR3: CASSIQGITEAFF; DNA: TGTGCCAGCAGTATTCAGGGTATCACTGAAGCTTTCTTT
V: TRBV7-9; J: TRBJ2-3; D: TRBD2; size: -; CDR3: CASSPTTSGGGDTQYF; DNA: TGTGCCAGCAGCCCAACGACTAGCGGGGGGGGAGATACGCAGTATTTT
V: TRBV5-6; J: TRBJ1-1; D: TRBD1; size: -; CDR3: CASSFTGTGSWTEAFF; DNA: TGTGCCAGCAGCTTTACCGGGACAGGGTCTTGGACTGAAGCTTTCTTT
V: TRBV27; J: TRBJ2-4; D: TRBD2; size: once; CDR3: CASTLAGGVGNIQYF; DNA: TGTGCCAGCACTCTAGCGGGGGGCGTGGGGAACATTCAGTACTTC
V: TRBV7-8; J: TRBJ2-5; D: -; size: -; CDR3: CASSWRGARETQYF; DNA: TGTGCCAGCAGCTGGAGGGGCGCGCGGGAGACCCAGTACTTC
V: TRBV4-3; J: TRBJ1-1; D: -; size: -; CDR3: CASSQSGNTEAFF; DNA: TGCGCCAGCAGCCAGTCCGGGAACACTGAAGCTTTCTTT
V: TRBV5-4; J: TRBJ1-1; D: -; size: -; CDR3: CASSLDGGTEAFF; DNA: TGTGCCAGCAGCTTGGACGGGGGCACTGAAGCTTTCTTT
V: TRBV5-4; J: TRBJ2-2; D: TRBD1; size: -; CDR3: CASSSSGTGITGELFF; DNA: TGTGCCAGCAGCTCTTCCGGGACAGGGATCACCGGGGAGCTGTTTTTT
V: TRBV4-2; J: TRBJ2-2; D: -; size: -; CDR3: CASSPSNTGELFF; DNA: TGTGCCAGCAGCCCCTCGAACACCGGGGAGCTGTTTTTT
V: TRBV27; J: TRBJ1-1; D: -; size: -; CDR3: CASSFGHLNTEAFF; DNA: TGTGCCAGCAGTTTCGGACACCTCAACACCGAAGCTTTCTTT
V: TRBV4-1; J: TRBJ2-2; D: TRBD1; size: -; CDR3: CASSPRTGGWTGELFF; DNA: TGCGCCAGCAGCCCGCGGACAGGGGGGTGGACCGGGGAGCTGTTTTTT
V: TRBV4-1; J: TRBJ1-2; D: TRBD1; size: -; CDR3: CASSQAGTVYGYTF; DNA: TGCGCCAGCAGCCAAGCGGGGACAGTCTATGGCTACACCTTC
V: TRBV7-9; J: TRBJ2-2; D: -; size: once; CDR3: CASSLAPGKTTGELFF; DNA: TGTGCCAGCAGCTTAGCGCCGGGGAAAACCACCGGGGAGCTGTTTTTT
V: TRBV28; J: TRBJ1-5; D: TRBD1; size: -; CDR3: CASRDGQGLGNQPQHF; DNA: TGTGCCAGCAGAGATGGACAGGGCTTGGGCAATCAGCCCCAGCATTTT
V: TRBV14; J: TRBJ1-6; D: -; size: -; CDR3: CASSQETGQNSPLHF; DNA: TGTGCCAGCAGCCAAGAGACAGGCCAGAATTCACCCCTCCACTTT
V: TRBV7-9; J: TRBJ2-1; D: TRBD2; size: -; CDR3: CASSSFGGGPGEQFF; DNA: TGTGCCAGCAGCTCCTTCGGGGGGGGGCCAGGTGAGCAGTTCTTC
V: TRBV28; J: TRBJ2-2; D: -; size: -; CDR3: CASNAKQTDRGTGELFF; DNA: TGTGCCAGCAATGCGAAACAGACAGATAGGGGCACCGGGGAGCTGTTTTTT
V: TRBV4-3; J: TRBJ1-4; D: -; size: -; CDR3: CASSPGDGYNEKLFF; DNA: TGCGCCAGCAGCCCCGGGGATGGGTATAATGAAAAACTGTTTTTT
V: TRBV5-4; J: TRBJ2-5; D: TRBD2; size: -; CDR3: CASSLLAGGPQETQYF; DNA: TGTGCCAGCAGCTTACTAGCGGGGGGGCCCCAAGAGACCCAGTACTTC
V: TRBV6-5; J: TRBJ1-2; D: TRBD1; size: -; CDR3: CASTETGGLDGYTF; DNA: TGTGCCAGCACTGAGACAGGGGGCCTCGATGGCTACACCTTC
V: TRBV7-3; J: TRBJ2-5; D: TRBD2; size: once; CDR3: CASSLSGGPQETQYF; DNA: TGTGCCAGCAGCTTAAGCGGGGGGCCCCAAGAGACCCAGTACTTC
V: TRBV9; J: TRBJ2-3; D: TRBD1; size: -; CDR3: CASSVEWTGNGITDTQYF; DNA: TGTGCCAGCAGCGTCGAATGGACAGGGAATGGCATCACAGATACGCAGTATTTT
V: TRBV28; J: TRBJ2-1; D: TRBD1; size: -; CDR3: CASSFLDRGRNEQFF; DNA: TGTGCCAGCAGTTTTTTAGACAGGGGGAGAAATGAGCAGTTCTTC
V: TRBV4-3; J: TRBJ1-5; D: TRBD1; size: -; CDR3: CASSQGQYSNQPQHF; DNA: TGCGCCAGCAGCCAGGGACAGTATAGCAATCAGCCCCAGCATTTT
V: TRBV4-2; J: TRBJ2-2; D: -; size: -; CDR3: CASSQGEGGPGAGELFF; DNA: TGTGCCAGCAGCCAAGGAGAGGGGGGGCCGGGAGCCGGGGAGCTGTTTTTT
V: TRBV19; J: TRBJ1-4; D: -; size: -; CDR3: CASSIGGAAEKLFF; DNA: TGTGCCAGTAGTATTGGGGGCGCAGCTGAAAAACTGTTTTTT
V: TRBV7-8; J: TRBJ1-1; D: TRBD1; size: -; CDR3: CASSSDRQGVNTEAFF; DNA: TGTGCCAGCAGCTCAGACCGACAGGGGGTGAACACTGAAGCTTTCTTT
V: TRBV4-1; J: TRBJ2-1; D: TRBD2; size: -; CDR3: CASSQWRSGVQSSYNEQFF; DNA: TGCGCCAGCAGCCAATGGAGGAGCGGGGTTCAGAGCTCCTACAATGAGCAGTTCTTC
V: TRBV5-5; J: TRBJ1-1; D: -; size: -; CDR3: CASSLTGLVKAFF; DNA: TGTGCCAGCAGCTTGACAGGGCTCGTTAAAGCTTTCTTT
V: TRBV7-6; J: TRBJ1-1; D: TRBD1; size: -; CDR3: CASSLTGAYTEAFF; DNA: TGTGCCAGCAGCTTAACAGGGGCCTACACTGAAGCTTTCTTT
V: TRBV28; J: TRBJ1-2; D: -; size: once; CDR3: CASSLAGVEGYTF; DNA: TGTGCCAGCAGTTTAGCGGGGGTGGAAGGCTACACCTTC
V: TRBV7-6; J: TRBJ2-2; D: TRBD1; size: -; CDR3: CASSSWRDRATGELFF; DNA: TGTGCCAGCAGCTCCTGGCGGGACAGGGCCACCGGGGAGCTGTTTTTT
V: TRBV13; J: TRBJ1-2; D: -; size: -; CDR3: CASSLRGARYGYTF; DNA: TGTGCCAGCAGCTTACGGGGGGCCCGATATGGCTACACCTTC